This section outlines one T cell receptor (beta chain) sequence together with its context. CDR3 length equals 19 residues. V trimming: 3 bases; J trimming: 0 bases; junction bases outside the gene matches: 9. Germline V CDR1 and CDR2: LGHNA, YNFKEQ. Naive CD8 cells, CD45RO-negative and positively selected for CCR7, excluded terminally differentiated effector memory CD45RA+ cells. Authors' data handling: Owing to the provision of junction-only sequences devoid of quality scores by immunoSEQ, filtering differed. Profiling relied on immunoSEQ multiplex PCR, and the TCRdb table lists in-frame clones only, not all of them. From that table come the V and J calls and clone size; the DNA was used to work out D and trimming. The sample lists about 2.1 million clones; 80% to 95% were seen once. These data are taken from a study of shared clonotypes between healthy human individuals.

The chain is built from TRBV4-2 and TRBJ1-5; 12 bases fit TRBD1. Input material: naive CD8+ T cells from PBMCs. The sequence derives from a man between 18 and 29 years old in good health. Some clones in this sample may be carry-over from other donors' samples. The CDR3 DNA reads TGTGCCAGCAGCCAGGTTGGGACAGGGGGCGGATTTAGCAATCAGCCCCAGCATTTT. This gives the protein CASSQVGTGGGFSNQPQHF.